The 7 T cell receptor beta chains below all came from one sample that was sequenced in a study of blood T cell repertoires in COVID-19. Produced via immunoSEQ multiplex PCR; TCRdb's table is partial and in-frame only. Here the sample spans 40,000 to 50,000 clones, roughly nine tenths being singletons. Sequenced material: peripheral blood. The receptor source for this set is a man aged 45-65 years with active COVID-19.

The chain combines TRBV6-2 or TRBV6-3 with TRBJ2-1; 9 bases are a match to TRBD2. Germline lookup yields CDR1 MNHEY and CDR2 SVGEGT. The junction had 11 bases not matched to a gene; V was cut back by 2 bases and J by 6 bases. CDR3 length: 17 residues. CDR3 residues: CASSYRVLGGRVNEQFF. The CDR3 DNA follows: TGTGCCAGCAGTTACAGGGTTCTTGGCGGGAGGGTCAATGAGCAGTTCTTC.

The chain links TRBV28 to TRBJ2-1, with D unclear. The germline gives CDR1 MDHEN, CDR2 SYDVKM. The V end was cut by 4 bases, the J end by 10 bases, with 8 bases between. The CDR3 is 11 amino acids. CDR3 protein: CASSYSLEQFF. The CDR3 DNA follows: TGTGCCAGCAGTTACTCACTGGAGCAGTTCTTC.

The CDR3 reads CASSLTRGTGELFF. CDR3 nucleotide sequence: TGTGCCAGCAGCTTAACTCGGGGGACCGGGGAGCTGTTTTTT. The chain recombines TRBV7-2 with TRBJ2-2, with a weak D call TRBD2 (6 bases). Germline loops: CDR1 SGHTA, CDR2 FQGNSA. The CDR3 runs to 14 residues. Deletions cut 2 bases from V and 5 bases from J, with 9 bases between.

This chain joins TRBV6-5 and TRBJ2-5, with D perhaps matching TRBD2 (5 bases). There are 12 residues in the CDR3. Germline values: CDR1 MNHEY, CDR2 SVGAGI. The V end was cut by 6 bases, the J end by 1 base, with 6 bases between. CDR3 coding DNA: TGTGCCAGCAGGGGGAGCCAAGAGACCCAGTACTTC. Amino acid sequence: CASRGSQETQYF.

This rearrangement joins TRBV27 to TRBJ2-1; 13 nucleotides align to TRBD2. The junction had 7 bases not matched to a gene; V was cut back by 7 bases and J by 7 bases. The CDR3 sequence is 15 residues long. Germline V lookup: CDR1 MNHEY, CDR2 SMNVEV (reference sequence). CDR3: CASKLAGGLRNEQFF. In DNA, the CDR3 is TGTGCCAGCAAACTAGCGGGAGGGTTGCGAAATGAGCAGTTCTTC.

The chain is built from TRBV10-3 and TRBJ2-7; 13 bases agree with TRBD2. The CDR3 has 13 amino acids. With 9 bases clipped from V and 3 bases from J, the junction kept 2 bases outside the gene matches. Germline CDR1 reads ENHRY; CDR2 reads SYGVKD. The CDR3 loop reads CAIGLAGDYEQYF. The DNA for the CDR3 is TGTGCCATTGGACTAGCGGGAGACTACGAGCAGTACTTC.

Here the CDR3 reads CASSFTGGPGTGELFF. CDR3 nucleotide sequence: TGCGCCAGCAGCTTCACGGGAGGGCCTGGCACCGGGGAGCTGTTTTTT. The chain employs TRBV5-1 and TRBJ2-2; 8 positions agree with TRBD2. Germline trimming cut 2 bases from V and 4 bases from J; bases unmatched to any gene: 7. The CDR3 totals 16 residues. Germline CDR1 reads SGHRS; CDR2 reads YFSETQ.